The 13 T cell receptor beta chains listed next were all sequenced from one sample in a study of blood T cell repertoires in COVID-19. Measured with immunoSEQ multiplex PCR; TCRdb has only the in-frame clones, and not every one. Counted here are more than 85,000 clones, around 84% occurring once; the ten biggest clones make up 3.5% to 5.5%. Material: peripheral blood. The receptors originated from a human donor in a cohort sampled during active COVID-19.

This clone was seen a handful of times. The genes are TRBV9 and TRBJ2-7, with D perhaps TRBD2 (5 bases). V was cut by 4 bases and J by 4 bases, with 18 bases left in between. The CDR3 covers 15 residues. Germline V gene data show CDR1 as SGDLS and CDR2 as YYNGEE. The CDR3 DNA reads as TGTGCCAGCAGCCCCGGGGTGGGCACCCCTTACGAGCAGTACTTC. This encodes CASSPGVGTPYEQYF.

This clone was detected only a few times. The CDR3 bases are TGTGCCAGTAGCCCTCAACAGGGGGCGGGGCAGCCCCAGCATTTT. Translating it yields CASSPQQGAGQPQHF. The chain is built from TRBV19 and TRBJ1-5; 9 positions agree with TRBD1. The CDR3 is 15 residues long. Trimming cost V 6 bases and J 7 bases; bases outside gene matches: 10. The germline V gene encodes CDR1 LNHDA and CDR2 SQIVND (reference sequence).

This clone was picked up one time. The chain joins TRBV5-8 to TRBJ2-3; weak D call: TRBD2 (5 bases). V dropped 4 bases and J dropped 3 bases, with 6 bases sitting between them. This CDR3 is 12 amino acids long. The V gene's germline CDR1 is SGHTS and CDR2 YDEGEE. The CDR3 sequence is CASSGRTDTQYF. In DNA form, the CDR3 reads TGTGCCAGCAGCGGGAGAACAGATACGCAGTATTTT.

This chain links TRBV7-9 with TRBJ2-7; no firm D call. V lost 5 bases, J lost 2 bases, and 7 bases lay in between. In germline, CDR1 is SEHNR, CDR2 FQNEAQ (reference sequence). CDR3 length: 12 amino acids. The CDR3 reads CASSRVPYEQYF. CDR3 DNA sequence: TGTGCCAGCAGCCGGGTCCCCTACGAGCAGTACTTC.

The chain has TRBV5-1 and TRBJ2-1; TRBD2 is a possible D gene (5 bases). The germline V gene has CDR1 SGHRS and CDR2 YFSETQ. Trimming left V 5 bases short and J 5 bases short, with 8 bases between. The CDR3 consists of 12 residues. As DNA, the CDR3 is TGCGCCAGCAGTACCGGGGACAATGAGCAGTTCTTC. Its protein product is CASSTGDNEQFF.

CDR3 sequence (DNA): TGCGCCAGCAGCCAACTGGGCAGGGCCGCAACTAATGAAAAACTGTTTTTT. Protein: CASSQLGRAATNEKLFF. The chain employs TRBV4-3 and TRBJ1-4; possibly TRBD1 for D (5 bases). Deletions cut 2 bases from V and 0 bases from J, with 13 bases between. There are 17 residues in the CDR3. The germline CDR1 and CDR2 sequences are LGHNA and YSLEER.

In this sample, this clone turned up once. The chain has TRBV5-1 and TRBJ1-6, with 8 bases fitting TRBD1. Losses at the gene ends were 4 bases for V and 6 bases for J; bases not matched to a gene: 3. There are 14 residues in the CDR3. Germline V gene data show CDR1 as SGHRS and CDR2 as YFSETQ. The CDR3, as DNA: TGCGCCAGCAGCGTCGACAGGGGTAATTCACCCCTCCACTTT. The encoded protein is CASSVDRGNSPLHF.

The chain employs TRBV28 and TRBJ2-2; 12 bases map to TRBD2. The CDR3 has 15 amino acids. Germline loops: CDR1 MDHEN, CDR2 SYDVKM. V shed 6 bases, J shed 9 bases, and the junction held 8 bases outside the gene matches. CDR3 nucleotide sequence: TGTGCCAGCAGACAGACTAGCGGGGGCCTCAGGGAGCTGTTTTTT. Translation gives CASRQTSGGLRELFF.

The chain joins TRBV19 to TRBJ2-3; 8 bases are a match to TRBD1. The CDR3 is 15 residues long. Per germline, CDR1 LNHDA and CDR2 SQIVND (reference sequence). Trimming removed 8 bases from V and 1 base from J; junction bases left unmatched: 8. CDR3 sequence reads: CASGKTGAGTDTQYF. The CDR3 DNA reads as TGTGCCAGTGGGAAGACAGGGGCGGGCACAGATACGCAGTATTTT. Complete variable domain (other parts from reference TRBV19 and TRBJ2-3): DGGITQSPKYLFRKEGQNVTLSCEQNLNHDAMYWYRQDPGQGLRLIYYSQIVNDFQKGDIAEGYSVSREKKESFPLTVTSAQKNPTAFYLCASGKTGAGTDTQYFGPGTRLTVL.

The V and J genes are TRBV4-1 and TRBJ2-7, with a tentative D call TRBD1 (6 bases). Trimming removed 3 bases at V and 6 bases at J, with 15 bases between. The CDR3 consists of 14 residues. The germline gives CDR1 MGHRA, CDR2 YSYEKL. The CDR3 sequence is CASSQVGASGEQYF. As DNA, the CDR3 is TGCGCCAGCAGCCAGGTGGGGGCGTCCGGCGAGCAGTACTTC.

The chain links TRBV13 to TRBJ2-3; 8 positions agree with TRBD2. V shed 5 bases and J 0 bases; nucleotides not matched to a gene: 7. The CDR3 contains 16 residues. CDR1 PRHDT and CDR2 FYEKMQ come from the germline V gene (reference sequence). Here the CDR3 DNA reads TGTGCCAGCAGCGTTACGGGGGGGCCCAGCACAGATACGCAGTATTTT. Its translation: CASSVTGGPSTDTQYF. The variable domain in full, with the rest retrieved from reference TRBV13 and TRBJ2-3, is AAGVIQSPRHLIKEKRETATLKCYPIPRHDTVYWYQQGPGQDPQFLISFYEKMQSDKGSIPDRFSAQQFSDYHSELNMSSLELGDSALYFCASSVTGGPSTDTQYFGPGTRLTVL.

The chain joins TRBV7-9 to TRBJ1-3; D ambiguous. This CDR3 region has 13 residues. Germline lookup yields CDR1 SEHNR and CDR2 FQNEAQ (reference sequence). The V and J ends lost 5 bases and 4 bases respectively, with 9 bases between them. The CDR3 is CASSLASGNTIYF. Here the CDR3 DNA reads TGTGCCAGCAGCCTCGCGAGCGGAAACACCATATATTTT.

The CDR3: CASSPPLGGTGENTEAFF. The CDR3 nucleotides read TGTGCCAGCTCACCACCGTTGGGGGGAACTGGGGAGAACACTGAAGCTTTCTTT. V gene TRBV18 combines with J gene TRBJ1-1; D may be TRBD1 (5 bases). The CDR3 length is 18 residues. In germline, CDR1 is KGHSH, CDR2 LQKENI. V dropped 0 bases and J dropped 1 base, with 18 bases sitting between them.